The next 31 T cell receptor beta chains were all read from a single sample in a study of blood T cell repertoires in COVID-19 (TCRdb year 2020). Receptor libraries were prepared by the immunoSEQ multiplex PCR assay. This is the immuneACCESS table as TCRdb keeps it, with only in-frame sequences that have V and J called. A part of the clones is gone; compared with another copy, unresolved V genes explain less than half, and the rest is unexplained. The table for this sample lists 230,000 or so clones; 84% of them were counted only once. Together, the top ten hold around 3.6% of the sample. The sequenced sample consisted of PBMCs or T cells enriched from blood (not recorded which). Source of these receptors: a man aged 50-59 years who had recovered from COVID-19.

The DNA of the CDR3 is TGCGCCAGCCCACGCCCGGTCCCTTACAATGAGCAGTTCTTC. This translates into CASPRPVPYNEQFF. This rearrangement joins TRBV23-1 to TRBJ2-1; unclear D gene. TRBV23-1 is marked as an open reading frame, function uncertain. The CDR3 runs to 14 residues. V lost 8 bases, J lost 4 bases, and 15 bases lay in between.

The rearrangement links TRBV4-3 to TRBJ1-5, with D tentatively TRBD1 (6 bases). Germline-derived CDR1 and CDR2 are LGHNA and YSLEER. Trimming removed 6 bases from V and 0 bases from J, with 9 bases in between. The CDR3 length is 14 residues. As DNA, the CDR3 is TGCGCCAGCAGTCGGGACATTAGCAATCAGCCCCAGCATTTT. Translation gives CASSRDISNQPQHF.

V gene TRBV27 combines with J gene TRBJ2-7, with D possibly TRBD2 on 5 matching bases. Germline V lookup: CDR1 MNHEY, CDR2 SMNVEV (reference sequence). V was pared by 5 bases and J by 2 bases, with 19 bases between. CDR3 length equals 16 residues. Written as DNA, the CDR3 is TGTGCCAGCAGTCGCGGATCTTTTAGCGATACCTACGAGCAGTACTTC. Amino acid sequence: CASSRGSFSDTYEQYF.

The chain has TRBV11-3 and TRBJ1-1, with D uncertain. The CDR3 sequence is 13 residues long. The V and J ends lost 5 bases and 0 bases respectively, with 7 bases between them. Germline V lookup: CDR1 SGHNT, CDR2 YENEEA. The CDR3 protein is CASSPGLNTEAFF. Here the CDR3 DNA reads TGTGCCAGCAGCCCCGGTTTGAACACTGAAGCTTTCTTT.

The chain has TRBV5-1 and TRBJ2-1, with D possibly being TRBD1 (6 bases). Germline assignment: CDR1 SGHRS and CDR2 YFSETQ. The CDR3 loop spans 13 amino acids. Trimming removed 3 bases from V and 8 bases from J, with 12 bases in between. CDR3 protein: CASSSGAEDEQFF. Here the CDR3 DNA reads TGCGCCAGCAGCTCAGGGGCGGAGGATGAGCAGTTCTTC.

This chain uses TRBV5-4 with TRBJ2-7; 9 nucleotides line up with TRBD2. V dropped 2 bases and J dropped 4; count of bases not matched to a gene: 7. Germline loops: CDR1 SGHNT, CDR2 YYREEE (reference sequence). The CDR3 has 15 amino acids. CDR3 region: CASSFMAGGGYEQYF. CDR3 bases: TGTGCCAGCAGCTTCATGGCGGGAGGGGGTTACGAGCAGTACTTC.

Only one count was recorded for this clone. J is TRBJ1-1 and V is TRBV4-3; TRBD1 matches 8 bases. CDR3 length equals 13 residues. Losses at the gene ends were 2 bases for V and 10 bases for J; bases not matched to a gene: 6. CDR1 is LGHNA and CDR2 is YSLEER in the germline V gene. The CDR3 bases are TGCGCCAGCAGCCAACAGACAGGGGAAGGAGCTTTCTTT. It yields the protein CASSQQTGEGAFF.

This clone was seen a few times. The V and J genes are TRBV2 and TRBJ1-5; D is perhaps TRBD1 (6 bases). Germline V CDR1 and CDR2: SNHLY, FYNNEI. The ends were cut back, 3 bases at V and 7 bases at J, with 22 bases in the middle. This CDR3 spans 17 amino acids. CDR3 residues: CASSDLGGISFKQPQHF. The DNA for the CDR3 is TGTGCCAGCAGTGACTTAGGGGGAATCAGTTTCAAGCAGCCCCAGCATTTT.

The chain is built from TRBV5-3 and TRBJ2-7; the D gene is possibly TRBD2 (6 bases). TRBV5-3 is an ORF; its function is uncertain. Trimming stripped 1 base from V and 4 bases from J, with 12 bases between. This CDR3 is 14 amino acids long. For the CDR3, the DNA is TGTGCCAGAAGCTTGCTCCCTGGGGGGTACGAGCAGTACTTC. Protein: CARSLLPGGYEQYF.

The gene calls are TRBV5-4 and TRBJ1-2, with D maybe TRBD1 (5 bases). The length of the CDR3 is 13 residues. In germline, CDR1 is SGHNT, CDR2 YYREEE (reference sequence). Between the trimmed V and J ends, which lost 3 bases and 4 bases, there was a span of 10 bases. The CDR3 spells CASSSQGGYGYTF. The DNA for the CDR3 is TGTGCCAGCAGCTCCCAGGGCGGCTATGGCTACACCTTC.

The rearrangement joins TRBV5-1 to TRBJ2-1, with 10 bases aligning to TRBD2. Per the germline V gene, CDR1 is SGHRS and CDR2 is YFSETQ. The CDR3 has 16 amino acids. J gave up 8 bases and V 2 bases, and 10 bases lay outside the gene matches. The CDR3 region has the DNA TGCGCCAGCAGCTTAGCAGCGGGAGGGTCTAGGGATGAGCAGTTCTTC. This encodes CASSLAAGGSRDEQFF.

V gene TRBV27 combines with J gene TRBJ2-5; D is perhaps TRBD2 (7 bases). Germline CDR1 MNHEY, CDR2 SMNVEV (reference sequence). This CDR3 is built from 15 residues. The V and J ends lost 3 bases and 2 bases respectively, with 13 bases between them. In DNA form, the CDR3 reads TGTGCCAGCAGTTTCTTCGGGGGGCGGCAAGAGACCCAGTACTTC. Translated: CASSFFGGRQETQYF.

The chain is built from TRBV2 and TRBJ2-7; 7 positions match TRBD2. CDR1 SNHLY and CDR2 FYNNEI come from the germline V gene. With 7 bases clipped from V and 3 bases from J, the junction kept 9 bases outside the gene matches. This CDR3 is built from 14 residues. The CDR3 DNA reads as TGTGCCAGCAAACATGGAGGGAGGGACTACGAGCAGTACTTC. As protein: CASKHGGRDYEQYF.

The V gene is TRBV19, the J gene TRBJ1-1; tentatively, D is TRBD1 (6 bases). The V end lost 5 bases, the J end lost 7 bases, and 14 bases lay between the germline ends. The CDR3 spans 13 residues. In germline, CDR1 is LNHDA, CDR2 SQIVND (reference sequence). The CDR3, as DNA: TGTGCCAGTAGTTTCCCCCCCAGGGGTGAAGCTTTCTTT. Amino acids: CASSFPPRGEAFF.

The chain recombines TRBV11-3 with TRBJ2-2, with 9 bases matching TRBD1. This CDR3 spans 17 amino acids. V trimming: 5 bases; J trimming: 1 base; junction bases outside the gene matches: 8. Germline CDR1 is SGHNT and CDR2 is YENEEA. CDR3 sequence reads: CASSHGQGRGNTGELFF. The DNA for the CDR3 is TGTGCCAGCAGCCACGGACAGGGGAGAGGGAACACCGGGGAGCTGTTTTTT. Together with reference TRBV11-3 and TRBJ2-2, the CDR3 gives the full variable domain: EAGVVQSPRYKIIEKKQPVAFWCNPISGHNTLYWYLQNLGQGPELLIRYENEEAVDDSQLPKDRFSAERLKGVDSTLKIQPAELGDSAVYLCASSHGQGRGNTGELFFGEGSRLTVL.

The chain uses TRBV6-5 and TRBJ2-5; TRBD1 might be the D (7 bases). Per germline, CDR1 MNHEY and CDR2 SVGAGI. The CDR3 covers 16 residues. Trimming pared 2 bases from V and 2 bases from J, leaving 15 bases between. CDR3 sequence (DNA): TGTGCCAGCAGTTACGTGGGGCAGGGGGGACAAGAGACCCAGTACTTC. This gives the protein CASSYVGQGGQETQYF.

This clone was found once. J is TRBJ2-5 and V is TRBV19; perhaps TRBD2 as D (6 bases). The CDR3 extends over 13 amino acids. Germline values: CDR1 LNHDA, CDR2 SQIVND (reference sequence). Trimming left V 10 bases short and J 1 base short, with 13 bases between. CDR3 loop: CATQRRVQETQYF. The CDR3 region has the DNA TGTGCCACTCAGAGGAGGGTCCAAGAGACCCAGTACTTC. The full variable domain, with the rest looked up from reference TRBV19 and TRBJ2-5, is DGGITQSPKYLFRKEGQNVTLSCEQNLNHDAMYWYRQDPGQGLRLIYYSQIVNDFQKGDIAEGYSVSREKKESFPLTVTSAQKNPTAFYLCATQRRVQETQYFGPGTRLLVL.

The V and J genes are TRBV7-2 and TRBJ2-1; the match to TRBD1 covers 7 bases. Per the germline V gene, CDR1 is SGHTA and CDR2 is FQGNSA. J gave up 0 bases and V 1 base, and 0 bases lay outside the gene matches. The CDR3 is 15 residues long. Here the CDR3 reads CASSLEGASYNEQFF. CDR3 bases: TGTGCCAGCAGCTTAGAGGGGGCCTCCTACAATGAGCAGTTCTTC.

The chain uses TRBV5-4 and TRBJ2-2, with 8 nucleotides matching TRBD2. J lost 6 bases, V lost 4 bases, and 8 bases had no gene match. The CDR3 loop spans 15 amino acids. Germline CDR1 and CDR2: SGHNT and YYREEE (reference sequence). The CDR3 spells CASSRPTSGPGELFF. The DNA for the CDR3 is TGTGCCAGCAGCCGGCCTACTAGCGGCCCCGGGGAGCTGTTTTTT.

V usage is TRBV6-2 or TRBV6-3 and J usage is TRBJ1-4, with TRBD1 identical over 11 bases. With V trimmed by 2 bases and J by 8 bases, 7 bases remained unmatched. The CDR3 is made up of 16 amino acids. Germline-derived CDR1 and CDR2 are MNHEY and SVGEGT. This CDR3 reads CASSYGPGQGVEKLFF. CDR3 DNA: TGTGCCAGCAGTTACGGTCCGGGACAGGGGGTGGAAAAACTGTTTTTT.

This clone was seen more than once but under ten times. The V and J genes are TRBV2 and TRBJ1-1; 12 nucleotides agree with TRBD1. With V trimmed by 7 bases and J by 1 base, 7 bases remained unmatched. Per the germline V gene, CDR1 is SNHLY and CDR2 is FYNNEI. CDR3 length: 16 amino acids. CDR3 sequence (DNA): TGTGCCAGCACCCGGGACAGGGGGCGGACGAACACTGAAGCTTTCTTT. Translating gives CASTRDRGRTNTEAFF.

This clone appeared once. The chain carries TRBV7-9 and TRBJ1-5; TRBD1 aligns across 7 bases. The CDR3 has 16 residues. CDR1 is SEHNR and CDR2 is FQNEAQ in the germline V gene (reference sequence). V was pared by 5 bases and J by 0 bases, with 7 bases of the junction left unmatched. The CDR3 is CASSRGDRYSNQPQHF. The CDR3, as DNA: TGTGCCAGCAGCAGAGGGGACAGATATAGCAATCAGCCCCAGCATTTT. The whole variable domain, remainder taken from reference TRBV7-9 and TRBJ1-5, is DTGVSQNPRHKITKRGQNVTFRCDPISEHNRLYWYRQTLGQGPEFLTYFQNEAQLEKSRLLSDRFSAERPKGSFSTLEIQRTEQGDSAMYLCASSRGDRYSNQPQHFGDGTRLSIL.

V gene TRBV4-2 combines with J gene TRBJ2-6, with a weak D call TRBD1 (6 bases). CDR3 length: 20 amino acids. The V end was cut by 0 bases, the J end by 1 base, with 19 bases between. Germline V gene sequence: CDR1 LGHNA, CDR2 YNFKEQ. The CDR3 is CASSQDVGALITSGANVLTF. DNA for the CDR3: TGTGCCAGCAGCCAAGATGTGGGGGCCCTGATTACTTCTGGGGCCAACGTCCTGACTTTC.

The chain uses TRBV21-1 and TRBJ2-5; TRBD1, the table's D call, lacks a check against the DNA. TRBV21-1 is reported as a pseudogene. This CDR3 spans 14 amino acids. CDR3 in amino acids: CASSYGQLQETQYF. The CDR3 region has the DNA TGTGCCAGCAGCTACGGACAGCTCCAAGAGACCCAGTACTTC.

The chain joins TRBV6-2 or TRBV6-3 to TRBJ2-7; 7 bases are a match to TRBD2. V was clipped by 0 bases and J by 3 bases; unmatched bases: 14. This CDR3 contains 18 residues. Germline values: CDR1 MNHEY, CDR2 SVGEGT. The DNA for the CDR3 is TGTGCCAGCAGTTACTCGATTAATCGGGACTACAACTTCTACGAGCAGTACTTC. Amino acid sequence: CASSYSINRDYNFYEQYF.

CDR3 nucleotide sequence: TGTGCCAGTATCTACCCCCGGGGACAGGGGTCGAACACTGAAGCTTTCTTT. Protein sequence: CASIYPRGQGSNTEAFF. The chain uses TRBV19 and TRBJ1-1, with 10 positions matching TRBD1. Germline lookup yields CDR1 LNHDA and CDR2 SQIVND (reference sequence). V dropped 7 bases and J dropped 1; count of bases not matched to a gene: 12. This CDR3 is built from 17 residues.

The V call is TRBV15, the J call TRBJ2-1; D may be TRBD1 (5 bases). V was shortened by 1 base and J by 3 bases, with 16 bases between the two germline ends. The CDR3 totals 17 residues. CDR1 and CDR2 (germline): LNHNV, YYDKDF (reference sequence). CDR3 in amino acids: CATSRAQGDLFYNEQFF. The DNA for the CDR3 is TGTGCCACCAGCAGAGCCCAGGGCGACCTCTTCTACAATGAGCAGTTCTTC. The full variable domain, in which reference TRBV15 and TRBJ2-1 provide the parts outside the CDR3, is DAMVIQNPRYQVTQFGKPVTLSCSQTLNHNVMYWYQQKSSQAPKLLFHYYDKDFNNEADTPDNFQSRRPNTSFCFLDIRSPGLGDTAMYLCATSRAQGDLFYNEQFFGPGTRLTVL.

The chain couples TRBV19 to TRBJ2-1; the D gene is possibly TRBD2 (5 bases). V lost 4 bases to trimming and J lost 1 base, with 11 bases between them. The CDR3 runs 15 residues. Germline-derived CDR1 and CDR2 are LNHDA and SQIVND (reference sequence). CDR3 DNA: TGTGCCAGTAGTAAACTAGACGGGTCCTACAATGAGCAGTTCTTC. Its translation: CASSKLDGSYNEQFF. The entire variable domain, with the rest obtained from reference TRBV19 and TRBJ2-1, is as follows: DGGITQSPKYLFRKEGQNVTLSCEQNLNHDAMYWYRQDPGQGLRLIYYSQIVNDFQKGDIAEGYSVSREKKESFPLTVTSAQKNPTAFYLCASSKLDGSYNEQFFGPGTRLTVL.

This sequence joins TRBV7-2 and TRBJ1-4, with TRBD1 identical over 7 bases. V lost 5 bases to trimming and J lost 5 bases; unmatched junction nucleotides: 8. The CDR3 runs 15 residues. Germline lookup yields CDR1 SGHTA and CDR2 FQGNSA. CDR3 sequence (DNA): TGTGCCAGCAGCCTGGGCCGGGACAGCAATGAAAAACTGTTTTTT. Protein product: CASSLGRDSNEKLFF.

CDR3 sequence reads: CASSSGDRATEAFF. CDR3 nucleotides: TGCGCCAGCAGCTCGGGGGACAGGGCCACTGAAGCTTTCTTT. The J gene is TRBJ1-1, the V gene TRBV5-1, with 9 nucleotides matching TRBD1. The CDR3 covers 14 residues. The V gene's germline CDR1 is SGHRS and CDR2 YFSETQ. V dropped 3 bases and J dropped 4; count of bases not matched to a gene: 4. The full variable domain, with the rest looked up from reference TRBV5-1 and TRBJ1-1, is KAGVTQTPRYLIKTRGQQVTLSCSPISGHRSVSWYQQTPGQGLQFLFEYFSETQRNKGNFPGRFSGRQFSNSRSEMNVSTLELGDSALYLCASSSGDRATEAFFGQGTRLTVV.

A remark on this clone: Other DNA sequences in this sample translate to the same CDR3. The chain joins TRBV9 to TRBJ2-1; no definite D call. CDR1 and CDR2 (germline): SGDLS, YYNGEE. The CDR3 is made up of 12 amino acids. Trimming pared 2 bases from V and 6 bases from J, leaving 6 bases between. The CDR3 loop reads CASSVGVNEQFF. For the CDR3, the DNA is TGTGCCAGCAGCGTTGGAGTCAATGAGCAGTTCTTC.